The TCR beta chain described here comes from a study of shared clonotypes between healthy human individuals (dated by TCRdb to the early 2020s). With respect to the entire study: The cohort included three men and two women between 18 and 49 years of age. Each donor's leukapheresis produced roughly between roughly 0.9 and 8.9 billion PBMCs. Blood TCR repertoires of five healthy adults were deeply sequenced to estimate repertoire size and the extent of clonotype sharing between individuals. Libraries were prepared and TCR repertoires were sequenced by different laboratories using diverse techniques, in order to increase sequencing depth and limit assay-specific biases. For each donor, CD4 naive and CD4 memory were each run on three plates, CD8 naive on two plates, and CD8 memory on one plate.

Donors were healthy HIV-negative adults with no recently reported acute infections or vaccinations. Every donor was a Caucasian adult residing in Nashville, Tennessee, USA. CD4+ T cells were enriched by magnetic negative selection; naive cells were then positively selected on CD45RA, and the negative fraction formed the memory subset. After blood collection by leukapheresis, PBMCs were isolated using Ficoll-Histopaque density gradient centrifugation and then cryopreserved in the vapor phase of liquid nitrogen. Analytical flow cytometry was used to check the purity and quantity of each magnetically sorted T cell population. Genomic DNA was isolated from each sorted fraction and quantified by UV absorbance on a Nanodrop 2000c. With regard to this clone: The antigen it recognizes is unknown. Base qualities are not recorded, but no much larger clone differs from it by a single base.

Paper-wide results and their limitations: Higher generation probabilities were observed for clonotypes shared by all four sorted-subset donors than for non-shared clonotypes. Pairwise subsampling indicated that sequencing depth was expected to affect the degree of clonotype sharing among donors. Rarefaction of sorted-subset datasets indicated incomplete sequencing despite the large sequencing depth. About 5% of naive CD4, around 3.6% of naive CD8, 2.3% of memory CD4, and more than 0.35% of memory CD8 clonotypes were shared across a few donors. Sampling was restricted to blood, and TCR repertoires in tissue are likely to differ from TCR repertoires in blood. Larger estimated clonotype richness was generally found for naive subsets than for memory subsets. Because the study included a small number of donors, the genetic and exposure-history diversity represented was limited.

TCR CDR3 regions were amplified from genomic DNA by multiplex PCR using the deep immunoSEQ assay. For each cell subset, the extracted genomic DNA was distributed evenly across all wells of several immunoSEQ 96-well plates, and each plate served as one replicate. Each replicate PCR for sorted subsets received 200 ng genomic DNA, equal to roughly 30,000 T cell genomes. Purified libraries were measured with a Qubit 3.0 fluorometer, size-checked on a Bioanalyzer 2100, and measured again with the KAPA Library Quantification kit. Each immunoSEQ 96-well plate was sequenced on its own single-read 150-cycle Illumina NextSeq 550 flow cell. Per the authors' processing: The immunoSEQ output contained only junctional sequences without quality scores, so filtering could not match that applied to full-length reads. Sequences were annotated with PyIR, a Python wrapper for IgBLAST v1.9, using IMGT germline references to assign V/J genes and CDR3. Reads were removed for weak V/J assignments (E-value above 1e-6), missing CDR3, stop codons, out-of-frame junctions, or ambiguous translated residues. V3J clonotypes were defined as sequences sharing an identical inferred V gene, J gene, and CDR3 amino acid sequence. To compute the percentage overlap between repertoires, the number of shared unique clonotypes was divided by the size of the smaller repertoire. RTK rarefaction, the Chao1 estimator, and Recon v2.1 estimates of unobserved clonotypes were used to assess repertoire richness. OLGA was used to compute generation probabilities for all TCRbeta clonotypes that the gDNA method yielded from several donors. TCRdb stores this immuneACCESS table with in-frame sequences only. Part of the clones is absent; in the studies checked, under half of the shortfall reflects unresolved V genes, and no reason is known for the rest. V, J and clone size reflect that table, while D and trimming were determined from the DNA. This sample is represented by 650,000 to 750,000 clones; 60% to 80% of them were singletons. Together, the top ten hold around 2% of the sample.

Source material: memory CD4+ T cells sorted from blood. Sample cell subset or site, as interpreted from the label and publication: CD45RA-negative fraction. The receptor's source is a woman aged 25-40 years in good health.

The DNA sequence reads TGTGCCAGCAGCTTAGATGGGGTCGGCTACAATGAGCAGTTCTTC. This gives the protein CASSLDGVGYNEQFF. The V gene is TRBV11-2 and the J gene is TRBJ2-1, with the D gene too uncertain to name. CDR1 and CDR2, per the germline V gene, are SGHAT and FQNNGV. From cysteine to phenylalanine, the CDR3 is 15 amino acids long. CDR3 DNA only is kept here, 45 bases in frame from base 1. The V and J ends are trimmed by 0 bases and 3 bases, leaving 9 bases between them.